This T cell receptor beta chain comes out of a study of cytomegalovirus exposure and HLA in healthy donors. Study findings and constraints: 87-base-pair reads could not separate some V segments, including TRBV6-2 and TRBV6-3.

As for this clone: Its antigen remains unknown.

The CDR3 contains 16 residues. The V gene's germline CDR1 is LNHDA and CDR2 SQIVND (reference sequence). Trimming left V 4 bases short and J 5 bases short, with 18 bases between. Primers: 60 Vbeta forward and 13 Jbeta reverse. Clones were read by immunoSEQ multiplex PCR, and TCRdb kept only the in-frame ones, dropping some. There are 60,000 to 85,000 clones in the sample; around 83% occur only once, and 15% to 20% lies in the top ten. The specimen sequenced was PBMCs. The chain joins TRBV19 to TRBJ2-1; TRBD1 might be the D (6 bases). This TCR was recovered from a man aged 65 to 79 in good health and CMV-seropositive. For the CDR3, the DNA is TGTGCCAGTAGTACCTTAACTGGGACACTTAACAATGAGCAGTTCTTC. Translation gives CASSTLTGTLNNEQFF.